This passage covers 25 T cell receptor beta chains from one sample sequenced in a study of T-cell reconstitution after alpha-beta-depleted transplantation in children (dated by TCRdb to the mid-2010s). Library generation was performed with PCR. The listed sequencing device is Illumina HiSeq 2500. To normalize quantification of the TCRbeta repertoire, the TCR libraries were built with molecular barcoding that relied on unique molecular identifiers. TCRdb's own reprocessing of the public reads used fastp at Q25 and MiXCR and kept productive beta chains. Every CDR3 protein is listed once, alongside the most common genes and DNA of its rows. The sample yields a few hundred thousand distinct CDR3 sequences; about 14% were counted once. The ten largest clones add up to about 4.5% of the sample. The material sequenced was PBMCs, taken from the stem cell graft. Receptor source: a human donor who donated a stem cell graft to a child with Fanconi anemia.

The chain uses TRBV2 and TRBJ2-7; TRBD1 might be the D (5 bases). CDR3 length: 16 residues. The V gene lost 10 bases and the J gene lost 0 bases, with 22 bases spanning the gap. The germline gives CDR1 SNHLY, CDR2 FYNNEI. The CDR3 DNA sequence: TGTGCCACCAAACCGGATAGGGGCTCCAGCTCCTACGAGCAGTACTTC. Amino acid sequence: CATKPDRGSSSYEQYF. The full variable domain, its missing parts supplied by reference TRBV2 and TRBJ2-7, is EPEVTQTPSHQVTQMGQEVILRCVPISNHLYFYWYRQILGQKVEFLVSFYNNEISEKSEIFDDQFSVERPDGSNFTLKIRSTKLEDSAMYFCATKPDRGSSSYEQYFGPGTRLTVT.

The V call is TRBV11-2, the J call TRBJ1-1; TRBD1 might be the D (5 bases). In germline, CDR1 is SGHAT, CDR2 FQNNGV. This CDR3 contains 18 residues. V was pared by 5 bases and J by 1 base, with 23 bases between. The CDR3 loop reads CASSPYRGERRENTEAFF. CDR3 sequence (DNA): TGTGCCAGCAGCCCGTACCGAGGGGAGCGCAGGGAGAACACTGAAGCTTTCTTT.

The J gene is TRBJ2-5, the V gene TRBV5-8, with D perhaps TRBD2 (7 bases). V gave up 2 bases and J gave up 1 base, with 15 bases separating them. The CDR3 covers 16 residues. CDR1 is SGHTS, CDR2 YDEGEE, per germline. The DNA for the CDR3 is TGTGCCAGCAGCTTAGGGAGGGGGACCCTCCAAGAGACCCAGTACTTC. Translating it yields CASSLGRGTLQETQYF.

This sequence joins TRBV4-2 and TRBJ1-2, with 8 bases aligning to TRBD1. V was clipped by 3 bases and J by 8 bases; unmatched bases: 5. The CDR3 runs to 13 residues. The germline gives CDR1 LGHNA, CDR2 YNFKEQ. CDR3 nucleotide sequence: TGTGCCAGCAGCCACTCGGACAGGGCCGGCTACACCTTC. This encodes CASSHSDRAGYTF.

CDR3 DNA sequence: TGCGCCAGCAGCCAAAATCTCTACACAGATACGCAGTATTTT. Translating gives CASSQNLYTDTQYF. The chain recombines TRBV4-3 with TRBJ2-3; D remains ambiguous. This CDR3 region has 14 residues. Trimming took off 2 bases at V and 2 bases at J, with 8 bases between the two ends. The germline V gene encodes CDR1 LGHNA and CDR2 YSLEER.

This clonotype was picked up a small number of times. The chain employs TRBV5-1 and TRBJ2-7, with TRBD2 matching over 9 bases. The J segment lost 1 base and the V segment lost 2 bases, leaving 4 bases of the junction unmatched. This CDR3 spans 15 amino acids. Germline-derived CDR1 and CDR2 are SGHRS and YFSETQ. The CDR3 DNA is TGCGCCAGCAGCTTTGGCGGGGGGGAATCCTACGAGCAGTACGTC. This sequence encodes CASSFGGGESYEQYV.

This chain uses TRBV5-6 with TRBJ1-6, with 7 bases that match TRBD1. CDR3 length: 15 residues. Trimming at V came to 4 bases and at J to 8 bases, leaving 9 bases not matched to a gene. CDR1 and CDR2 (germline): SGHDT, YYEEEE. The CDR3 spells CASSQTGSGYSPLHF. In nucleotides, the CDR3 is TGTGCCAGCAGCCAGACAGGGAGTGGGTATTCACCCCTCCACTTT.

J is TRBJ2-1 and V is TRBV5-1; TRBD2 agrees at 7 bases. After removal of 4 bases from V and 9 bases from J, the junction contained 7 bases not matched to a gene. Germline assignment: CDR1 SGHRS and CDR2 YFSETQ. The CDR3 covers 13 residues. The CDR3 DNA reads TGCGCCAGCAGCAGGGATGGGGAGGGTGAGCAGTTCTTC. It codes for CASSRDGEGEQFF.

The V call is TRBV29-1, the J call TRBJ2-7; D is ambiguous. CDR1 is SQVTM and CDR2 is ANQGSEA in the germline V gene. Trimming shortened V by 4 bases and J by 0 bases, and 10 bases separated the two germline ends. CDR3 length: 13 amino acids. The CDR3 DNA follows: TGCAGCGTTGTACCTCACCACTCCTACGAGCAGTACTTC. Its protein product is CSVVPHHSYEQYF.

For the CDR3, the DNA is TGTGCCAGTAGAACCGGGACTAACACCGGGGAGCTGTTTTTT. Translating gives CASRTGTNTGELFF. The rearrangement uses TRBV19 and TRBJ2-2, with D maybe TRBD2 (6 bases). CDR3 length equals 14 residues. From germline, CDR1 is LNHDA and CDR2 SQIVND (reference sequence). The germline V and J ends were trimmed by 6 bases and 2 bases, with 10 bases remaining between them.

The CDR3 nucleotides are TGTGCCACCAGCCCGGGGGCAGTCTACGAGCAGTACTTC. Residues: CATSPGAVYEQYF. The chain is built from TRBV24-1 and TRBJ2-7, with D tentatively TRBD1 or TRBD2 (6 bases each). The length of the CDR3 is 13 residues. Per the germline V gene, CDR1 is KGHDR and CDR2 is SFDVKD. V was pared by 7 bases and J by 3 bases, with 12 bases between.

This clonotype has at least ten counts. The chain recombines TRBV29-1 with TRBJ2-5, with D possibly TRBD1 on 7 matching bases. The CDR3 is made up of 13 amino acids. Trimming pared 2 bases from V and 4 bases from J, leaving 11 bases between. CDR1 is SQVTM and CDR2 is ANQGSEA in the germline V gene. CDR3 in amino acids: CSVERQGGETQYF. Here the CDR3 DNA reads TGCAGCGTTGAAAGACAGGGAGGAGAGACCCAGTACTTC.

The table lists this clonotype with many counts. The V gene is TRBV11-2, the J gene TRBJ2-5; 9 positions agree with TRBD2. The ends lost 1 base at V and 4 bases at J; junction bases unmatched: 7. CDR3 size: 16 residues. CDR1 and CDR2 from the germline V gene are SGHAT and FQNNGV. The CDR3: CASSLGGGGVPETQYF. The CDR3 nucleotides are TGTGCCAGCAGCTTAGGTGGCGGGGGGGTTCCAGAGACCCAGTACTTC.

The CDR3 nucleotides read TGTGCCATCAGTGGAGAAGGGGGTCTCTTCTCCTACAATGAGCAGTTCTTC. Protein sequence: CAISGEGGLFSYNEQFF. The chain combines TRBV10-3 with TRBJ2-1, with D possibly TRBD1 on 6 matching bases. The CDR3 extends over 17 amino acids. CDR1 and CDR2 from the germline V gene are ENHRY and SYGVKD. The V end was cut by 4 bases, the J end by 0 bases, with 16 bases between.

This clonotype has a count of ten or more. Here the CDR3 DNA reads TGTGCCAGCAGCTTAGTCAGCGGGGGGGCCTCTCCCAAAAATGAGCAGTTCTTC. Translating it yields CASSLVSGGASPKNEQFF. This rearrangement joins TRBV11-2 to TRBJ2-1; 10 bases map to TRBD2. Germline CDR1 is SGHAT and CDR2 is FQNNGV. The CDR3 extends over 18 amino acids. The V segment lost 1 base and the J segment 7 bases; nucleotides outside the gene matches: 13.

This clonotype was counted a few times. The chain joins TRBV3-1 to TRBJ2-5; no definite D call. Germline V gene lookup returns CDR1 LGHDT and CDR2 YNNKEL (reference sequence). The CDR3 totals 13 residues. Trimming removed 0 bases at V and 2 bases at J, with 4 bases between. This CDR3 reads CASSQEGQETQYF. CDR3 DNA sequence: TGTGCCAGCAGCCAAGAGGGGCAAGAGACCCAGTACTTC.

V is TRBV29-1 and J is TRBJ1-4; perhaps TRBD1 as D (5 bases). Trimming removed 1 base at V and 7 bases at J, with 13 bases between. The CDR3 covers 14 residues. CDR1 and CDR2 from the germline V gene are SQVTM and ANQGSEA. CDR3 DNA sequence: TGCAGCGTTGAAGGAACAGCAGGGAGTGAAAAACTGTTTTTT. Its translation is CSVEGTAGSEKLFF.

This clonotype showed up many times. This chain links TRBV29-1 with TRBJ2-3; the D gene is possibly TRBD2 (6 bases). V was trimmed by 1 base and J by 3 bases, leaving 14 bases between them. The germline gives CDR1 SQVTM, CDR2 ANQGSEA. The CDR3 length is 15 residues. CDR3 in DNA: TGCAGCGTTGAAGGCTCGGGGCTAGCGACAGATACGCAGTATTTT. It specifies CSVEGSGLATDTQYF.

V and J are TRBV12-3 or TRBV12-4 and TRBJ1-5; no clear D gene. The V gene lost 6 bases and the J gene lost 3 bases, with 6 bases spanning the gap. CDR3 size: 12 residues. The CDR3 sequence: CASSPDNQPQHF. The CDR3 nucleotides read TGTGCCAGCAGCCCGGACAATCAGCCCCAGCATTTT.

The table lists this clonotype with many counts. The rearrangement links TRBV20-1 to TRBJ1-1; D unclear. V lost 6 bases, J lost 1 base, and 15 bases lay in between. Germline V CDR1 and CDR2: DFQATT, SNEGSKA (reference sequence). The CDR3 consists of 14 residues. CDR3 sequence reads: CSAQISGPNTEAFF. CDR3 nucleotide sequence: TGCAGTGCACAGATTTCAGGACCGAACACTGAAGCTTTCTTT.

The chain uses TRBV12-3 or TRBV12-4 and TRBJ2-2, with D possibly being TRBD1 (6 bases). The CDR3 is 14 amino acids. The V end lost 1 base, the J end lost 8 bases, and 11 bases lay between the germline ends. Written as DNA, the CDR3 is TGTGCCAGCAGTTTAGACAGGGAAATTGGGGAGCTGTTTTTT. Its translation: CASSLDREIGELFF.

DNA of the CDR3: TGTGCCAGCAGCCCGGGGAGGGATAGCAATCAGCCCCAGCATTTT. This gives the protein CASSPGRDSNQPQHF. The gene calls are TRBV6-2 or TRBV6-3 and TRBJ1-5; D ambiguous. V lost 6 bases and J 0 bases, leaving 12 bases between the germline ends. This CDR3 has 15 residues. CDR1 is MNHEY, CDR2 SVGEGT, per germline.

This clonotype was counted ten times or more. The CDR3 loop reads CASSQVRVNTEAFF. DNA of the CDR3: TGTGCCAGCAGCCAAGTGAGGGTGAACACTGAAGCTTTCTTT. This chain connects TRBV3-1 to TRBJ1-1; D uncertain. Germline lookup yields CDR1 LGHDT and CDR2 YNNKEL (reference sequence). CDR3 length equals 14 residues. V lost 1 base to trimming and J lost 0 bases, with 6 bases between them.

In its sample, this clonotype was seen many times. V gene TRBV7-2 combines with J gene TRBJ2-4, with 8 positions matching TRBD1. Germline CDR1 is SGHTA and CDR2 is FQGNSA. V was clipped by 6 bases and J by 10 bases; unmatched bases: 8. The CDR3 runs 13 residues. The CDR3 reads CASRPGQGGIQYF. The DNA of the CDR3 is TGTGCCAGCAGGCCTGGACAGGGCGGTATTCAGTACTTC.

This clonotype occurred many times. The rearrangement links TRBV5-1 to TRBJ2-2; D not resolved. V gave up 7 bases and J gave up 8 bases, with 18 bases separating them. There are 14 residues in the CDR3. Germline V gene sequence: CDR1 SGHRS, CDR2 YFSETQ. The DNA of the CDR3 is TGCGCCAGCGGAACTCATGGAAGTACGGGGGAGCTGTTTTTT. Its translation: CASGTHGSTGELFF.